The 22 T cell receptor beta chains listed next were all sequenced from one sample in a study of T cell responses to AZD1222 COVID-19 vaccine. Here immunoSEQ multiplex PCR was the method, and the copy in TCRdb shows in-frame clones only, minus some. Among 150,000 or so clones listed, 70% to 90% were seen once. This material consisted of peripheral blood, taken on day 0 of AZD1222 vaccination. These receptors originate from an adult in good health.

V usage is TRBV5-1 and J usage is TRBJ1-1; D unclear. V lost 1 base, J lost 10 bases, and 14 bases lay in between. The CDR3 consists of 13 residues. Germline CDR1 SGHRS, CDR2 YFSETQ. CDR3 amino acids: CASSLYGEQGAFF. The CDR3 DNA sequence: TGCGCCAGCAGCTTGTACGGGGAACAAGGAGCTTTCTTT.

The J gene is TRBJ1-1, the V gene TRBV5-1; D is perhaps TRBD1 (5 bases). Germline-derived CDR1 and CDR2 are SGHRS and YFSETQ. The CDR3 spans 14 residues. Trimming pared 0 bases from V and 1 base from J, leaving 7 bases between. The CDR3 is CASSLGGANTEAFF. CDR3 nucleotide sequence: TGCGCCAGCAGCTTGGGGGGCGCGAACACTGAAGCTTTCTTT.

This chain uses TRBV6-5 with TRBJ2-1; D gene unclear. The CDR3 is 16 residues long. V gave up 0 bases and J gave up 1 base, with 10 bases separating them. The germline V gene has CDR1 MNHEY and CDR2 SVGAGI. This chain's CDR3 is CASSYSRYQSYNEQFF. DNA of the CDR3: TGTGCCAGCAGTTACTCGCGGTACCAATCCTACAATGAGCAGTTCTTC.

Comments on this clone: This specimen includes other DNA sequences encoding the same CDR3. The chain is built from TRBV28 and TRBJ1-2; tentative D call: TRBD1 (5 bases). This CDR3 is 12 amino acids long. Germline CDR1 reads MDHEN; CDR2 reads SYDVKM. V was trimmed by 8 bases and J by 4 bases, leaving 11 bases between them. The CDR3, as DNA: TGTGCCAGCCGCCCGGGGGGCTATGGCTACACCTTC. It is translated as CASRPGGYGYTF.

The gene calls are TRBV24-1 and TRBJ1-1; D uncertain. Deletions cut 2 bases from V and 7 bases from J, with 10 bases between. This CDR3 comprises 13 residues. Germline lookup yields CDR1 KGHDR and CDR2 SFDVKD. In DNA, the CDR3 is TGTGCCACCAGTGATTCAAAGTACAGTGAAGCTTTCTTT. As protein: CATSDSKYSEAFF.

This CDR3 reads CASRGQGGQPQHF. The DNA for the CDR3 is TGTGCCAGCAGAGGACAGGGGGGCCAGCCCCAGCATTTT. J is TRBJ1-5 and V is TRBV27; TRBD1 matches 10 bases. The CDR3 has 13 amino acids. CDR1 and CDR2 (germline): MNHEY, SMNVEV (reference sequence). V gave up 6 bases and J gave up 7 bases; unmatched junction bases: 3.

The chain carries TRBV7-3 and TRBJ1-2; 12 nucleotides align to TRBD1. This CDR3 contains 14 residues. Germline V gene lookup returns CDR1 SGHTA and CDR2 FQGTGA. Unmatched junction bases numbered 8, after V lost 5 bases and J lost 10 bases. CDR3 nucleotides: TGTGCCAGCAGCGCCGGGACAGGGGGCTCTCACTACACCTTC. It codes for CASSAGTGGSHYTF.

V is TRBV18 and J is TRBJ1-1; D is uncertain. The ends were cut back, 5 bases at V and 2 bases at J, with 9 bases in the middle. CDR3 length equals 13 residues. Germline V lookup: CDR1 KGHSH, CDR2 LQKENI. The CDR3 nucleotides read TGTGCCAGCTCAGTTAACAGTAACACTGAAGCTTTCTTT. This sequence encodes CASSVNSNTEAFF. The entire variable domain, with the rest obtained from reference TRBV18 and TRBJ1-1, is as follows: NAGVMQNPRHLVRRRGQEARLRCSPMKGHSHVYWYRQLPEEGLKFMVYLQKENIIDESGMPKERFSAEFPKEGPSILRIQQVVRGDSAAYFCASSVNSNTEAFFGQGTRLTVV.

The J gene is TRBJ1-5, the V gene TRBV10-2; no firm D call. Looked up from germline, CDR1 is WSHSY and CDR2 is SAAADI. The germline V and J ends were trimmed by 1 base and 5 bases, with 3 bases remaining between them. The CDR3 consists of 12 residues. The CDR3 protein is CASSEFHQPQHF. The CDR3 nucleotides are TGCGCCAGCAGTGAGTTCCATCAGCCCCAGCATTTT.

The CDR3 sequence is CASSSEIDQPQHF. In nucleotides, the CDR3 is TGCGCCAGCAGCTCAGAAATCGATCAGCCCCAGCATTTT. The chain uses TRBV4-3 and TRBJ1-5, with D unresolved. Germline CDR1 LGHNA, CDR2 YSLEER. This CDR3 is 13 amino acids long. Deletions cut 5 bases from V and 5 bases from J, with 10 bases between.

The rearrangement joins TRBV11-3 to TRBJ2-7; D gene unclear. V lost 5 bases to trimming and J lost 5 bases, with 16 bases between them. This CDR3 contains 14 residues. Germline assignment: CDR1 SGHNT and CDR2 YENEEA. The CDR3 reads CASSPRVSAHEQYF. The CDR3 bases are TGTGCCAGCAGCCCAAGGGTGAGCGCCCACGAGCAGTACTTC. Looking up the rest from reference TRBV11-3 and TRBJ2-7 gives the full variable domain: EAGVVQSPRYKIIEKKQPVAFWCNPISGHNTLYWYLQNLGQGPELLIRYENEEAVDDSQLPKDRFSAERLKGVDSTLKIQPAELGDSAVYLCASSPRVSAHEQYFGPGTRLTVT.

This chain uses TRBV15 with TRBJ2-7; D remains unclear. The CDR3 length is 15 residues. Deletions cut 0 bases from V and 1 base from J, with 10 bases between. The germline V gene has CDR1 LNHNV and CDR2 YYDKDF (reference sequence). The CDR3 is CATSRDLLSSYEQYF. The CDR3 DNA follows: TGTGCCACCAGCAGAGATTTGTTAAGTTCCTACGAGCAGTACTTC.

This clone appeared a single time. V is TRBV9 and J is TRBJ1-2; unclear D gene. V was pared by 0 bases and J by 4 bases, with 10 bases between. Germline V lookup: CDR1 SGDLS, CDR2 YYNGEE. The length of the CDR3 is 14 residues. The CDR3 here is CASSVVGASYGYTF. In DNA form, the CDR3 reads TGTGCCAGCAGCGTAGTGGGTGCGAGCTATGGCTACACCTTC.

The genes are TRBV18 and TRBJ2-7; D remains unclear. Looked up from germline, CDR1 is KGHSH and CDR2 is LQKENI. The V and J ends lost 1 base and 3 bases respectively, with 13 bases between them. The CDR3 consists of 15 residues. The CDR3 here is CASSPLGRTFYEQYF. The CDR3 region has the DNA TGTGCCAGCTCACCACTTGGTCGCACCTTCTACGAGCAGTACTTC.

The table lists this clone with a few counts. The CDR3 is CASSLGDNTDTQYF. The CDR3 DNA is TGTGCCAGCAGCTTAGGTGACAACACAGATACGCAGTATTTT. The V gene is TRBV7-6, the J gene TRBJ2-3, with D hard to call. V shed 1 base and J shed 2 bases, with 7 bases lying between them. The germline V gene has CDR1 SGHVS and CDR2 FNYEAQ. The CDR3 covers 14 residues.

This chain links TRBV5-6 with TRBJ1-1; TRBD1 is a possible D gene (6 bases). Per the germline V gene, CDR1 is SGHDT and CDR2 is YYEEEE. V was clipped by 2 bases and J by 5 bases, with 10 bases between them. This CDR3 has 13 amino acids. The CDR3 nucleotides read TGTGCCAGCAGCTTTCAGGGGAGGACTGAAGCTTTCTTT. Translation gives CASSFQGRTEAFF.

The chain combines TRBV10-3 with TRBJ2-3; 8 nucleotides match TRBD2. The ends lost 8 bases at V and 5 bases at J; junction bases unmatched: 9. The CDR3 is 14 residues long. Germline V gene lookup returns CDR1 ENHRY and CDR2 SYGVKD. The CDR3 DNA follows: TGTGCCATCGCGCCGGGACTAGACGGAGATACGCAGTATTTT. This sequence encodes CAIAPGLDGDTQYF.

This clone was detected only once. This sequence joins TRBV4-1 and TRBJ1-2, with 7 positions matching TRBD1. Germline V CDR1 and CDR2: MGHRA, YSYEKL. The CDR3 sequence is 16 residues long. The V and J ends lost 0 bases and 4 bases, in that order; junction bases with no gene match: 8. In DNA, the CDR3 is TGCGCCAGCAGCCAAGATAGTTTCGGACAGGTCTATGGCTACACCTTC. It translates to CASSQDSFGQVYGYTF.

This clone came up once. This chain joins TRBV11-2 and TRBJ2-2; TRBD1 aligns across 11 bases. This CDR3 region has 13 residues. The germline V gene has CDR1 SGHAT and CDR2 FQNNGV. This CDR3 is CASLDRGRGELFF. CDR3 bases: TGTGCAAGCCTGGACAGGGGGCGCGGGGAGCTGTTTTTT.

The chain is built from TRBV2 and TRBJ2-3; 8 nucleotides align to TRBD1. Germline assignment: CDR1 SNHLY and CDR2 FYNNEI. The CDR3 is 16 amino acids. The J segment lost 2 bases and the V segment lost 4 bases, leaving 8 bases of the junction unmatched. As DNA, the CDR3 is TGTGCCAGCAGTGTGTCCGGCAGGGGGCTCACAGATACGCAGTATTTT. Its protein is CASSVSGRGLTDTQYF.

This chain uses TRBV9 with TRBJ2-6, with D unclear. The V gene's germline CDR1 is SGDLS and CDR2 YYNGEE. The CDR3 length is 14 residues. V gave up 2 bases and J gave up 4 bases, with 7 bases separating them. In DNA, the CDR3 is TGTGCCAGCAGCGTCAGGTCCGGGGCCAACGTCCTGACTTTC. Its translation is CASSVRSGANVLTF.

This sequence joins TRBV18 and TRBJ2-7; a weak D match, TRBD1 (5 bases). V was cut by 3 bases and J by 0 bases, with 15 bases left in between. The CDR3 has 16 residues. Germline V gene sequence: CDR1 KGHSH, CDR2 LQKENI. The CDR3 region is CASSPRLTVSSYEQYF. The CDR3 nucleotides read TGTGCCAGCTCACCCCGCCTGACAGTGAGCTCCTACGAGCAGTACTTC.